Presented here are 6 T cell receptor beta chains from one specimen sequenced in a study of shared clonotypes between healthy human individuals. Data came from immunoSEQ multiplex PCR; TCRdb stores just in-frame clones and leaves some out. The sample has hundreds of thousands of clones; less than 80% are singletons. The sample comprised memory CD4+ T cells sorted from blood. Regarding subset: CD45RA-negative fraction. The receptors originated from a woman younger than 45 in good health.

This clone was seen many times. The J gene is TRBJ2-1, the V gene TRBV25-1; 8 nucleotides align to TRBD2. Germline assignment: CDR1 MGHDK and CDR2 SYGVNS. Germline trimming cut 0 bases from V and 3 bases from J; bases unmatched to any gene: 10. CDR3 size: 18 residues. This CDR3 is CASSEYGLAGFCYNEQFF. The CDR3 bases are TGTGCCAGCAGTGAATACGGGCTAGCGGGCTTCTGCTACAATGAGCAGTTCTTC.

The chain employs TRBV6-6 and TRBJ1-4, with D possibly being TRBD1 (5 bases). Trimming stripped 10 bases from V and 7 bases from J, with 22 bases between. CDR3 length: 15 amino acids. Germline assignment: CDR1 MNHNY and CDR2 SVGAGI (reference sequence). The CDR3 protein is CATRLPGGGSEKLFF. Written as DNA, the CDR3 is TGTGCCACCAGATTACCGGGGGGAGGGAGTGAAAAACTGTTTTTT.

The chain carries TRBV4-1 and TRBJ1-4; 7 bases agree with TRBD1. Germline CDR1 and CDR2: MGHRA and YSYEKL. Trimming cost V 2 bases and J 0 bases; bases outside gene matches: 3. This CDR3 is built from 16 residues. The CDR3 protein is CASSQRQGATNEKLFF. The CDR3 DNA reads TGCGCCAGCAGCCAACGACAGGGCGCAACTAATGAAAAACTGTTTTTT.

The rearrangement joins TRBV7-9 to TRBJ1-4; D is possibly TRBD1 (5 bases). Germline V lookup: CDR1 SEHNR, CDR2 FQNEAQ (reference sequence). The CDR3 extends over 16 amino acids. V was pared by 10 bases and J by 5 bases, with 23 bases between. Here the CDR3 DNA reads TGTGCCACCGGGACGGGACCGTCTCCAGTAAATGAAAAACTGTTTTTT. Translating it yields CATGTGPSPVNEKLFF.

The rearrangement uses TRBV5-1 and TRBJ2-5, with a possible D match to TRBD2 (5 bases). The germline V gene encodes CDR1 SGHRS and CDR2 YFSETQ. Trimming removed 0 bases at V and 1 base at J, with 10 bases between. This CDR3 is 15 amino acids long. DNA for the CDR3: TGCGCCAGCAGCTTGGCTGCGGGCGGCCAAGAGACCCAGTACTTC. Translation: CASSLAAGGQETQYF.

By frequency in the sample, this clone is medium-sized. The rearrangement links TRBV20-1 to TRBJ1-5; D gene uncertain. Trimming removed 0 bases from V and 6 bases from J, with 3 bases in between. The CDR3 has 11 amino acids. Germline CDR1 is DFQATT and CDR2 is SNEGSKA (reference sequence). The CDR3, as DNA: TGCAGTGCTAGAGAGGGTCAGCCCCAGCATTTT. This encodes CSAREGQPQHF.